Listed below are T cell receptor beta chains from one sample, sequenced in a study of shared clonotypes between healthy human individuals. Sequencing used immunoSEQ multiplex PCR; TCRdb keeps in-frame clones, though not all of them. The table lists fewer than 550,000 clones, over 60% of them singletons. The sequenced material came from PBMCs. The receptors shown here come from a woman in her forties in good health. Some clones in this sample may be carry-over from other donors' samples. Both conserved end residues are part of each CDR3. The order of the fields is V gene, CDR3 protein.

>TRBV28
CASSLWTSGTSDTQYF
>TRBV6-5
CASSYGQGARSGQFF
>TRBV27
CASSVTSGRNEQFF
>TRBV13
CASSSGRWALEQYF
>TRBV7-8
CASSLTPGGEGNYGYTF
>TRBV23-1
CASSHRGTPWGETQYF
>TRBV28
CASRMGADQPQHF
>TRBV7-8
CASSVRGTSYEQYF
>TRBV28
CASSSPTGGHEQYF
>TRBV5-1
CASSFQTSSNEQFF
>TRBV7-3
CASSLSSGRIDEQFF
>TRBV30
CAFTGTYEQYF
>TRBV30
CAWSDSLYYGYTF
>TRBV7-2
CASSLVIPGRRNEQFF
>TRBV19
CASRQGRGAGELFF
>TRBV10-2
CASSGVGGPETQYF
>TRBV5-6
CASSLTRDLKNTEAFF
>TRBV7-6
CASSKRTGEGDRTQYF
>TRBV6-1
CASRTGTDKNIQYF
>TRBV7-3
CASSLGTPPTEQYF
>TRBV4-3
CASSQFGEYNEQFF
>TRBV5-1
CASSPRGLAGGQNEQFF
>TRBV10-2
CASSGGLALYEQYF
>TRBV27
CASRGSYNEQFF
>TRBV5-1
CASTWDRGSYEQYF
>TRBV2
CARTTGSANYGYTF
>TRBV30
CAWTAAGGTGETQYF
>TRBV6-1
CASSPGYSYEQYF
>TRBV6-5
CASSYEGTNYGYTF
>TRBV5-1
CASSPVSRNEKLFF
>TRBV5-1
CASRGVLAGLNEQFF
>TRBV11-3
CASSPPKPKGLAARGGEQFF
>TRBV5-6
CASSQQISNQPQHF
>TRBV6-1
CASRTTGGGYNEQFF
>TRBV30
CAWNRSPLFYEQYF
>TRBV5-1
CASSPPAGGTDTQYF
>TRBV5-6
CASSLNVGTATYGYTF
>TRBV6-6
CASSYGNNQPQHF
>TRBV5-4
CASRTSGKQFF
>TRBV10-3
CAITTGTSPDTQYF
>TRBV30
CAWTLTGVNEQFF
>TRBV14
CASSQLAGGEQFF
>TRBV19
CASSSPGQGLYF
>TRBV28
CASSFRGNTDTQYF
>TRBV30
CAWRRLAGVETQYF
>TRBV28
CASSLIFREQYF
>TRBV6-5
CASSYGRGTEAFF
>TRBV25-1
CASSELGTDYYGYTF
>TRBV5-4
CASSLEGDSPLHF
>TRBV9
CASSGSGRSSYNEQFF
>TRBV7-3
CASSAAAGSDQPQHF
>TRBV7-2
CASSLGRGFGSGANVLTF
>TRBV5-1
CASSLGVGPSYEQYF